A selection of T cell receptor beta chains follows, all from one sample in a study of monozygotic twins with inflammatory bowel disease. TCRdb reprocessed the 5' RACE reads; each CDR3 protein has one entry and no DNA is given. The table gives 90,000 to 110,000 distinct CDR3 sequences; the top ten clones make up approximately 13% of it. Sample: blood. The source is a human donor with ulcerative colitis or Crohn's disease, or a healthy co-twin of an affected twin (not recorded which). Each CDR3 is given with its conserved first and last residue.

J: TRBJ2-3; V: TRBV7-6; CDR3: CASSLNPTDTQYF
J: TRBJ2-5; V: TRBV7-9; CDR3: CASSSPLGETQYF
J: TRBJ2-7; V: TRBV5-1; CDR3: CASGLAGPYEQYF
J: TRBJ2-3; V: TRBV28; CDR3: CASRAAGGAKDTQYF
J: TRBJ1-2; V: TRBV11-3; CDR3: CASSLIKGQGQGYTF
J: TRBJ2-5; V: TRBV4-2; CDR3: CASSQDPGQGALETQYF
J: TRBJ1-4; V: TRBV6-2/TRBV6-3; CDR3: CASSYTGTENEKLFF
J: TRBJ1-4; V: TRBV7-9; CDR3: CASSFRDGGGEKLFF
J: TRBJ2-1; V: TRBV20-1; CDR3: CSARSGTPINEQFF
J: TRBJ1-1; V: TRBV7-3; CDR3: CASSLTPQDTEAFF
J: TRBJ2-7; V: TRBV20-1; CDR3: CSASPLGANYEQYF
J: TRBJ2-1; V: TRBV10-3; CDR3: CAISELKGGSYNEQFF
J: TRBJ2-5; V: TRBV7-9; CDR3: CASTLTGSEETQYF
J: TRBJ2-3; V: TRBV27; CDR3: CASSFDWRNGDTQYF
J: TRBJ2-7; V: TRBV7-9; CDR3: CASSWDSGEQYF
J: TRBJ2-1; V: TRBV11-2; CDR3: CASSSLTGDFGEQFF
J: TRBJ2-7; V: TRBV12-3/TRBV12-4; CDR3: CASSLRGQGPYEQYF
J: TRBJ1-1; V: TRBV20-1; CDR3: CSAGGQFMNTEAFF
J: TRBJ2-7; V: TRBV29-1; CDR3: CSATGTGRSEQYF
J: TRBJ1-4; V: TRBV5-1; CDR3: CASSWTGSNEKLFF
J: TRBJ2-7; V: TRBV15; CDR3: CATSRDGQGTYEQYF
J: TRBJ1-3; V: TRBV7-9; CDR3: CASSFGLSGNTIYF
J: TRBJ2-1; V: TRBV7-6; CDR3: CASSSRDWNNEQFF
J: TRBJ1-4; V: TRBV7-9; CDR3: CASSSPGQNEKLFF
J: TRBJ1-5; V: TRBV20-1; CDR3: CSARDRVKDTAQHF
J: TRBJ1-4; V: TRBV7-9; CDR3: CASSFGTGATNEKLFF
J: TRBJ1-1; V: TRBV7-3; CDR3: CASSLSHREGGTEAFF
J: TRBJ2-1; V: TRBV2; CDR3: CASSELTSGGNEQFF
J: TRBJ1-5; V: TRBV3-1; CDR3: CASSPGTGGGNQPQHF
J: TRBJ2-7; V: TRBV7-9; CDR3: CASSWTSGSNYEQYF
J: TRBJ2-7; V: TRBV12-3/TRBV12-4; CDR3: CASSSTSGTGQTYEQYF
J: TRBJ1-1; V: TRBV5-1; CDR3: CASSLAAGDTEAFF
J: TRBJ2-1; V: TRBV28; CDR3: CASSFGGASVNEQFF
J: TRBJ2-1; V: TRBV10-3; CDR3: CAISESDEQFF
J: TRBJ2-5; V: TRBV12-3/TRBV12-4; CDR3: CASSLDGGAETQYF
J: TRBJ1-2; V: TRBV28; CDR3: CASSSPGYYGYTF
J: TRBJ2-7; V: TRBV7-3; CDR3: CASSSGTPSAEQYF
J: TRBJ1-6; V: TRBV6-1; CDR3: CASREVGWNSPLHF
J: TRBJ2-5; V: TRBV7-2; CDR3: CASSPRGGVETQYF
J: TRBJ2-5; V: TRBV5-5; CDR3: CASSLLAGLQETQYF
J: TRBJ2-2; V: TRBV7-2; CDR3: CASRREGVNTGELFF